Presented here are 21 T cell receptor beta chains from one specimen sequenced in a study of T cell responses to AZD1222 COVID-19 vaccine. Only in-frame clones appear in the TCRdb table, and some are missing; sequencing was by immunoSEQ multiplex PCR. The data contain some 180,000 clones, around nine tenths of them singletons. Sequenced material: peripheral blood, taken 28 days after the second AZD1222 dose. These receptors came from an adult who received the AZD1222 COVID-19 vaccine.

The J gene is TRBJ2-7, the V gene TRBV5-1, with 9 nucleotides matching TRBD2. The CDR3 spans 16 residues. J was trimmed by 3 bases and V by 0 bases; bases with no gene match: 7. The germline V gene encodes CDR1 SGHRS and CDR2 YFSETQ. CDR3 DNA: TGCGCCAGCAGCTTGGGCGCGGGAGGGCCTTACTACGAGCAGTACTTC. Its protein product is CASSLGAGGPYYEQYF.

Concerning this clone: Other DNA sequences in this specimen translate into the identical CDR3. This chain uses TRBV20-1 with TRBJ1-5, with D hard to call. The CDR3 consists of 13 residues. The ends were cut back, 3 bases at V and 4 bases at J, with 10 bases in the middle. Germline V gene lookup returns CDR1 DFQATT and CDR2 SNEGSKA (reference sequence). In nucleotides, the CDR3 is TGCAGTGCTAGTACGGGCGGAAATCAGCCCCAGCATTTT. It translates to CSASTGGNQPQHF.

This chain uses TRBV30 with TRBJ1-1, with D perhaps TRBD1 (5 bases). This CDR3 has 12 amino acids. Trimming took 2 bases from V and 11 from J, leaving 15 bases between them. Germline-derived CDR1 and CDR2 are GTSNPN and SVGIG (reference sequence). CDR3 DNA: TGTGCCTGGAGTTCCCCCGGGGCCCGGGCTTTCTTT. It yields the protein CAWSSPGARAFF.

This clone turned up a few times. The chain couples TRBV2 to TRBJ2-7; D is perhaps TRBD1 (6 bases). V was clipped by 7 bases and J by 5 bases, with 18 bases between them. Germline values: CDR1 SNHLY, CDR2 FYNNEI. This CDR3 spans 14 amino acids. CDR3 loop: CASTTQGHGDEQYF. Here the CDR3 DNA reads TGTGCCAGCACCACCCAGGGGCATGGAGACGAGCAGTACTTC.

The chain recombines TRBV4-1 with TRBJ1-2, with a possible D match to TRBD1 (6 bases). Between the trimmed V and J ends, which lost 3 bases and 3 bases, there was a span of 20 bases. The CDR3 has 17 residues. The germline V gene encodes CDR1 MGHRA and CDR2 YSYEKL. The CDR3 region is CASSQGTLRQVDYGYTF. The CDR3 DNA reads TGCGCCAGCAGCCAGGGGACCCTTAGACAGGTCGACTATGGCTACACCTTC.

The genes are TRBV4-3 and TRBJ1-5; tentatively, D is TRBD1 (5 bases). Germline-derived CDR1 and CDR2 are LGHNA and YSLEER. The ends were cut back, 0 bases at V and 4 bases at J, with 10 bases in the middle. The CDR3 covers 15 residues. CDR3 coding DNA: TGCGCCAGCAGCCAAGATCATGCAGGGAATCAGCCCCAGCATTTT. Its protein is CASSQDHAGNQPQHF.

The chain joins TRBV11-2 to TRBJ2-5, with D possibly being TRBD1 (5 bases). This CDR3 is built from 14 residues. Trimming shortened V by 5 bases and J by 6 bases, and 16 bases separated the two germline ends. Germline CDR1 reads SGHAT; CDR2 reads FQNNGV. CDR3 sequence (DNA): TGTGCCAGCAGCCCCCGACAGTTCCCAAAGACCCAGTACTTC. It is translated as CASSPRQFPKTQYF.

The V call is TRBV30, the J call TRBJ2-3, with D perhaps TRBD1 or TRBD2 (6 bases each). The CDR3 runs 13 residues. Germline lookup yields CDR1 GTSNPN and CDR2 SVGIG (reference sequence). V shed 4 bases and J shed 0 bases, with 8 bases lying between them. CDR3 region: CAWIGGSTDTQYF. For the CDR3, the DNA is TGTGCCTGGATAGGGGGGAGCACAGATACGCAGTATTTT.

This clone has a count of ten or more. V usage is TRBV6-4 and J usage is TRBJ2-3, with D possibly being TRBD1 (6 bases). This CDR3 is built from 14 residues. Per the germline V gene, CDR1 is MRHNA and CDR2 is SNTAGT. V lost 10 bases and J 0 bases, leaving 14 bases between the germline ends. The CDR3 is CATKPGHSTDTQYF. The CDR3 bases are TGTGCCACAAAGCCGGGACACAGCACAGATACGCAGTATTTT.

The CDR3 reads CASTSGLNTEAFF. In DNA form, the CDR3 reads TGTGCCAGCACCTCAGGGTTGAACACTGAAGCTTTCTTT. The gene calls are TRBV6-5 and TRBJ1-1; tentatively, D is TRBD1 (5 bases). The CDR3 has 13 residues. Germline lookup yields CDR1 MNHEY and CDR2 SVGAGI. V dropped 7 bases and J dropped 0 bases, with 9 bases sitting between them.

The chain carries TRBV5-1 and TRBJ2-3, with 8 bases matching TRBD2. The CDR3 contains 16 residues. With V trimmed by 0 bases and J by 6 bases, 9 bases remained unmatched. Germline CDR1 SGHRS, CDR2 YFSETQ. CDR3 residues: CASSLDGSGAGDTQYF. CDR3 DNA sequence: TGCGCCAGCAGCTTGGACGGTAGCGGGGCCGGGGATACGCAGTATTTT. The full variable domain, in which reference TRBV5-1 and TRBJ2-3 provide the parts outside the CDR3, is KAGVTQTPRYLIKTRGQQVTLSCSPISGHRSVSWYQQTPGQGLQFLFEYFSETQRNKGNFPGRFSGRQFSNSRSEMNVSTLELGDSALYLCASSLDGSGAGDTQYFGPGTRLTVL.

V and J are TRBV12-3 or TRBV12-4 and TRBJ2-2; TRBD2 might be the D (6 bases). The CDR3 is made up of 13 amino acids. V shed 7 bases and J shed 4 bases, with 10 bases lying between them. The CDR3 DNA follows: TGTGCCAGCACGGTGGGGGGCACCGGGGAGCTGTTTTTT. Translated: CASTVGGTGELFF.

V usage is TRBV11-2 and J usage is TRBJ1-4; no clear D. This CDR3 contains 17 residues. Trimming took off 2 bases at V and 3 bases at J, with 16 bases between the two ends. Germline V gene lookup returns CDR1 SGHAT and CDR2 FQNNGV. The CDR3 protein is CASSLTPQIGANEKLFF. Written as DNA, the CDR3 is TGTGCCAGCAGCTTAACCCCCCAAATTGGGGCTAATGAAAAACTGTTTTTT.

This clone turned up a few times. V and J are TRBV19 and TRBJ1-2; TRBD1 matches 12 bases. Trimming took 4 bases from V and 7 from J; bases not matched to a gene: 13. The length of the CDR3 is 17 residues. Germline CDR1 is LNHDA and CDR2 is SQIVND (reference sequence). The CDR3 is CASSRNSMGQGAFGYTF. DNA for the CDR3: TGTGCCAGTAGTAGGAACAGTATGGGACAGGGGGCCTTTGGCTACACCTTC.

CDR3 in DNA: TGCGCCAGCAGCCAAGATAGAGACGGAGCCTACGAGCAGTACTTC. It codes for CASSQDRDGAYEQYF. The gene calls are TRBV4-3 and TRBJ2-7; D ambiguous. Germline V CDR1 and CDR2: LGHNA, YSLEER. The V and J ends lost 0 bases and 2 bases respectively, with 11 bases between them. CDR3 length: 15 residues.

This clone was detected a few times. The chain uses TRBV4-2 and TRBJ1-1, with 11 bases fitting TRBD1. Unmatched junction bases numbered 3, after V lost 5 bases and J lost 1 base. There are 15 residues in the CDR3. From germline, CDR1 is LGHNA and CDR2 YNFKEQ. The CDR3 here is CASSWGQGENTEAFF. The CDR3 DNA is TGTGCCAGCAGCTGGGGACAGGGGGAGAACACTGAAGCTTTCTTT.

The chain has TRBV12-5 and TRBJ2-7; TRBD1 or TRBD2 may be the D gene (5 bases each). V was pared by 6 bases and J by 4 bases, with 13 bases between. CDR3 length equals 13 residues. The germline CDR1 and CDR2 sequences are LGHNT and FRNRAP. For the CDR3, the DNA is TGTGCTAGTGGCCCGGGGAACAGGTACGAGCAGTACTTC. Protein sequence: CASGPGNRYEQYF.

The V and J genes are TRBV3-1 (or the pseudogene TRBV3-2) and TRBJ1-1; D gene unclear. The CDR3 extends over 14 amino acids. V was clipped by 4 bases and J by 1 base, with 10 bases between them. From germline, CDR1 is LGHDT and CDR2 YNNKEL (reference sequence). CDR3 sequence: CASSPRAGNTEAFF. In DNA, the CDR3 is TGTGCCAGCAGCCCACGCGCGGGGAACACTGAAGCTTTCTTT.

The chain has TRBV5-1 and TRBJ2-1; 11 bases agree with TRBD2. This CDR3 contains 16 residues. Germline CDR1 and CDR2: SGHRS and YFSETQ. With 4 bases clipped from V and 8 bases from J, the junction kept 11 bases outside the gene matches. CDR3 loop: CASSIGLAGVRDEQFF. The CDR3 nucleotides are TGCGCCAGCAGCATAGGACTAGCGGGTGTTAGGGATGAGCAGTTCTTC.

The sample holds a few counts of this clone. The chain uses TRBV7-3 and TRBJ1-1; TRBD1 agrees at 7 bases. Germline trimming cut 5 bases from V and 4 bases from J; bases unmatched to any gene: 7. Germline V gives CDR1 SGHTA, CDR2 FQGTGA. This CDR3 region has 14 residues. The DNA of the CDR3 is TGTGCCAGCAGCAAGGGACAGTCAACCACTGAAGCTTTCTTT. Protein: CASSKGQSTTEAFF.

The chain recombines TRBV27 with TRBJ1-2; D gene ambiguous. CDR3 length: 18 residues. Germline-derived CDR1 and CDR2 are MNHEY and SMNVEV (reference sequence). Trimming left V 5 bases short and J 2 bases short, with 24 bases between. The CDR3 is CASSPYPRGFAFNYGYTF. The CDR3, as DNA: TGTGCCAGCAGTCCTTACCCACGTGGGTTTGCCTTCAACTATGGCTACACCTTC.